This is a list of T cell receptor beta chains from one sample in a study of blood T cell repertoires in COVID-19. Assay: immunoSEQ multiplex PCR; the TCRdb copy retains only in-frame clones and omits some. The table lists 95,000 to 100,000 clones, 86% of them singletons. Sequencing used peripheral blood. All receptors come from a man of 80 years or more with acute or convalescent COVID-19. CDR3s include the opening cysteine and the closing phenylalanine or tryptophan. Each record gives: D gene, V gene, clone size, J gene, CDR3 protein, CDR3 DNA. D genes are given only for firm matches. Some rows mark clone size as missing; the rest say once, few, many or name a class of expanded clone.

d_gene: TRBD2; v_gene: TRBV5-4; abundance: -; j_gene: TRBJ2-5; CDR3aa: CASSPVGKWAGGPETQYF; CDR3nt: TGTGCCAGCAGCCCCGTGGGAAAGTGGGCGGGAGGGCCAGAGACCCAGTACTTC
d_gene: TRBD2; v_gene: TRBV2; abundance: -; j_gene: TRBJ2-1; CDR3aa: CAIDRGDNEQFF; CDR3nt: TGTGCCATCGACCGGGGGGACAATGAGCAGTTCTTC
d_gene: TRBD2; v_gene: TRBV3-1/TRBV3-2; abundance: few; j_gene: TRBJ2-7; CDR3aa: CASSKMRGGDEQYF; CDR3nt: TGTGCCAGCAGCAAGATGCGGGGAGGGGACGAGCAGTACTTC
d_gene: TRBD2; v_gene: TRBV4-3; abundance: -; j_gene: TRBJ2-3; CDR3aa: CASSQEWREVTDTQYF; CDR3nt: TGCGCCAGCAGCCAAGAGTGGCGGGAGGTCACAGATACGCAGTATTTT
d_gene: -; v_gene: TRBV12-3/TRBV12-4; abundance: -; j_gene: TRBJ2-7; CDR3aa: CASSKGNGYEQYF; CDR3nt: TGTGCCAGCAGTAAGGGGAATGGGTACGAGCAGTACTTC
d_gene: TRBD2; v_gene: TRBV7-9; abundance: -; j_gene: TRBJ2-3; CDR3aa: CASGGGRATDTQYF; CDR3nt: TGTGCCAGCGGGGGGGGACGGGCGACAGATACGCAGTATTTT
d_gene: -; v_gene: TRBV19; abundance: few; j_gene: TRBJ2-1; CDR3aa: CASSVAGQSSYNEQFF; CDR3nt: TGTGCCAGTAGTGTCGCCGGACAGAGCTCCTACAATGAGCAGTTCTTC
d_gene: TRBD1; v_gene: TRBV7-3; abundance: -; j_gene: TRBJ2-6; CDR3aa: CASSSPGQGLAGANVLTF; CDR3nt: TGTGCCAGCAGCTCCCCGGGACAGGGGTTGGCTGGGGCCAACGTCCTGACTTTC
d_gene: TRBD2; v_gene: TRBV7-3; abundance: -; j_gene: TRBJ2-3; CDR3aa: CASSSGVAGGPDTQYF; CDR3nt: TGTGCCAGCAGCTCCGGCGTAGCGGGAGGTCCCGATACGCAGTATTTT
d_gene: -; v_gene: TRBV6-2/TRBV6-3; abundance: -; j_gene: TRBJ2-5; CDR3aa: CASSYSAGSKYF; CDR3nt: TGTGCCAGCAGTTACTCGGCGGGTTCGAAGTACTTC
d_gene: -; v_gene: TRBV30; abundance: -; j_gene: TRBJ2-2; CDR3aa: CAWSYLDAGELFF; CDR3nt: TGTGCCTGGAGTTATCTAGACGCCGGGGAGCTGTTTTTT
d_gene: TRBD1; v_gene: TRBV7-9; abundance: -; j_gene: TRBJ2-2; CDR3aa: CASSSGTVYTGELFF; CDR3nt: TGTGCCAGCAGCTCCGGGACAGTATACACCGGGGAGCTGTTTTTT
d_gene: TRBD1; v_gene: TRBV7-2; abundance: -; j_gene: TRBJ1-2; CDR3aa: CASSSLQGARGYTF; CDR3nt: TGTGCCAGCAGCTCACTACAGGGGGCACGAGGCTACACCTTC
d_gene: TRBD2; v_gene: TRBV15; abundance: -; j_gene: TRBJ2-7; CDR3aa: CATSRDSGNSYEQYF; CDR3nt: TGTGCCACCAGCAGAGATAGCGGGAACTCCTACGAGCAGTACTTC
d_gene: TRBD1; v_gene: TRBV7-9; abundance: -; j_gene: TRBJ1-3; CDR3aa: CASSLEWTGSGNTIYF; CDR3nt: TGTGCCAGCAGCCTCGAATGGACAGGCTCTGGAAACACCATATATTTT
d_gene: TRBD2; v_gene: TRBV6-5; abundance: -; j_gene: TRBJ2-7; CDR3aa: CASRLAESYEQYF; CDR3nt: TGTGCCAGCCGACTAGCGGAATCCTACGAGCAGTACTTC
d_gene: TRBD1; v_gene: TRBV19; abundance: -; j_gene: TRBJ1-6; CDR3aa: CASSGGQGTNSPLHF; CDR3nt: TGTGCCAGTAGTGGCGGACAGGGAACCAATTCACCCCTCCACTTT
d_gene: -; v_gene: TRBV19; abundance: few; j_gene: TRBJ1-1; CDR3aa: CASRYSRENTEAFF; CDR3nt: TGTGCCAGTAGGTACAGCCGTGAGAACACTGAAGCTTTCTTT
d_gene: -; v_gene: TRBV28; abundance: -; j_gene: TRBJ2-2; CDR3aa: CASRTQGEITGELFF; CDR3nt: TGTGCCAGCAGGACACAGGGAGAAATCACCGGGGAGCTGTTTTTT
d_gene: TRBD1; v_gene: TRBV6-5; abundance: -; j_gene: TRBJ1-1; CDR3aa: CASMDRVVLEAFF; CDR3nt: TGTGCCAGCATGGACAGGGTGGTTCTTGAAGCTTTCTTT
d_gene: -; v_gene: TRBV5-1; abundance: -; j_gene: TRBJ2-1; CDR3aa: CASSLRAGLGNEQFF; CDR3nt: TGCGCCAGCAGCTTGCGAGCGGGTCTAGGCAATGAGCAGTTCTTC
d_gene: TRBD1; v_gene: TRBV11-3; abundance: -; j_gene: TRBJ2-7; CDR3aa: CASSSDRAYEQYF; CDR3nt: TGTGCCAGCAGCTCGGACAGGGCTTACGAGCAGTACTTC
d_gene: -; v_gene: TRBV27; abundance: few; j_gene: TRBJ1-6; CDR3aa: CASTNRGNNSPLHF; CDR3nt: TGTGCCAGCACTAATAGGGGGAATAATTCACCCCTCCACTTT
d_gene: -; v_gene: TRBV14; abundance: -; j_gene: TRBJ2-5; CDR3aa: CASSPTTRPQYF; CDR3nt: TGTGCCAGCAGCCCAACAACTAGGCCCCAGTACTTC
d_gene: TRBD2; v_gene: TRBV6-2/TRBV6-3; abundance: -; j_gene: TRBJ2-3; CDR3aa: CASSSSSGGVASTDTQYF; CDR3nt: TGTGCCAGCAGTTCCTCCTCGGGAGGGGTAGCTAGCACAGATACGCAGTATTTT
d_gene: -; v_gene: TRBV19; abundance: -; j_gene: TRBJ2-1; CDR3aa: CASSIRDSLGNEQFF; CDR3nt: TGTGCCAGTAGTATCAGGGACTCCCTGGGAAATGAGCAGTTCTTC
d_gene: TRBD1; v_gene: TRBV27; abundance: -; j_gene: TRBJ1-1; CDR3aa: CASSRGTGWGRNTEAFF; CDR3nt: TGTGCCAGCAGTCGAGGGACAGGGTGGGGTAGGAACACTGAAGCTTTCTTT
d_gene: TRBD2; v_gene: TRBV6-5; abundance: -; j_gene: TRBJ2-7; CDR3aa: CASRGAGVTYEQYF; CDR3nt: TGTGCCAGCCGGGGTGCGGGAGTAACCTACGAGCAGTACTTC
d_gene: -; v_gene: TRBV21-1; abundance: -; j_gene: TRBJ2-7; CDR3aa: CASSKSGTVPYEQYF; CDR3nt: TGTGCCAGCAGCAAATCCGGGACAGTCCCCTACGAGCAGTACTTC
d_gene: TRBD1; v_gene: TRBV6-6; abundance: -; j_gene: TRBJ1-2; CDR3aa: CASSQGTGGRYGYTF; CDR3nt: TGTGCCAGCAGTCAGGGGACAGGGGGCAGGTATGGCTACACCTTC
d_gene: TRBD2; v_gene: TRBV30; abundance: -; j_gene: TRBJ2-7; CDR3aa: CAWSYSGSYEQYF; CDR3nt: TGTGCCTGGAGTTATAGCGGGAGCTACGAGCAGTACTTC
d_gene: -; v_gene: TRBV5-5; abundance: once; j_gene: TRBJ2-2; CDR3aa: CASSSVVLLNTGELFF; CDR3nt: TGTGCCAGCAGCTCGGTCGTCCTATTGAACACCGGGGAGCTGTTTTTT
d_gene: TRBD2; v_gene: TRBV24-1; abundance: -; j_gene: TRBJ2-1; CDR3aa: CATSDPGLAEQFF; CDR3nt: TGTGCCACCAGTGATCCCGGACTAGCAGAGCAGTTCTTC
d_gene: TRBD1; v_gene: TRBV5-6; abundance: -; j_gene: TRBJ2-6; CDR3aa: CASSWGTGGASGANVLTF; CDR3nt: TGTGCCAGCAGCTGGGGGACAGGGGGTGCCTCTGGGGCCAACGTCCTGACTTTC
d_gene: -; v_gene: TRBV24-1; abundance: once; j_gene: TRBJ2-1; CDR3aa: CATSDGGPNEQFF; CDR3nt: TGTGCCACCAGTGATGGGGGCCCCAATGAGCAGTTCTTC
d_gene: -; v_gene: TRBV6-6; abundance: -; j_gene: TRBJ2-7; CDR3aa: CASSYSRQGLEQYF; CDR3nt: TGTGCCAGCAGTTACTCGAGGCAGGGATTAGAGCAGTACTTC
d_gene: -; v_gene: TRBV12-3/TRBV12-4; abundance: once; j_gene: TRBJ2-1; CDR3aa: CASSGGTAVAQFF; CDR3nt: TGTGCCAGCAGTGGGGGGACTGCGGTCGCGCAGTTCTTC
d_gene: -; v_gene: TRBV29-1; abundance: once; j_gene: TRBJ1-5; CDR3aa: CSVAEGLNQPQHF; CDR3nt: TGCAGCGTTGCTGAGGGACTCAATCAGCCCCAGCATTTT
d_gene: TRBD2; v_gene: TRBV4-2; abundance: -; j_gene: TRBJ2-2; CDR3aa: CASSQSGTSSTGELFF; CDR3nt: TGTGCCAGCAGCCAATCCGGGACTAGCTCCACCGGGGAGCTGTTTTTT
d_gene: -; v_gene: TRBV5-1; abundance: -; j_gene: TRBJ2-5; CDR3aa: CASSQIGSGTQYF; CDR3nt: TGCGCCAGCAGCCAAATTGGGAGTGGGACCCAGTACTTC
d_gene: TRBD2; v_gene: TRBV14; abundance: -; j_gene: TRBJ2-1; CDR3aa: CASSHSASGSYEQFF; CDR3nt: TGTGCCAGCAGCCATTCGGCTAGCGGGAGCTATGAGCAGTTCTTC
d_gene: TRBD2; v_gene: TRBV2; abundance: once; j_gene: TRBJ2-7; CDR3aa: CASSEGPSGVYEQYF; CDR3nt: TGTGCCAGCAGTGAAGGTCCTAGCGGGGTCTACGAGCAGTACTTC
d_gene: -; v_gene: TRBV6-2/TRBV6-3; abundance: once; j_gene: TRBJ2-2; CDR3aa: CASSYPLSKTGELFF; CDR3nt: TGTGCCAGCAGTTACCCCCTCAGTAAGACCGGGGAGCTGTTTTTT
d_gene: -; v_gene: TRBV24-1; abundance: -; j_gene: TRBJ1-5; CDR3aa: CATSDARGGNQPQHF; CDR3nt: TGTGCCACCAGTGATGCCAGGGGTGGCAATCAGCCCCAGCATTTT
d_gene: -; v_gene: TRBV3-1/TRBV3-2; abundance: -; j_gene: TRBJ2-1; CDR3aa: CASSWTSSEQFF; CDR3nt: TGTGCCAGCAGCTGGACAAGTAGTGAGCAGTTCTTC
d_gene: TRBD2; v_gene: TRBV28; abundance: -; j_gene: TRBJ2-1; CDR3aa: CASRLFGTSSYNEQFF; CDR3nt: TGTGCCAGCAGGCTATTTGGGACTAGCTCCTACAATGAGCAGTTCTTC
d_gene: TRBD1; v_gene: TRBV7-2; abundance: -; j_gene: TRBJ2-5; CDR3aa: CASSLQQGVQETQYF; CDR3nt: TGTGCCAGCAGCTTACAACAGGGGGTCCAAGAGACCCAGTACTTC
d_gene: TRBD2; v_gene: TRBV5-1; abundance: -; j_gene: TRBJ2-3; CDR3aa: CASSGLGLAVTDTQYF; CDR3nt: TGCGCCAGCAGCGGCCTGGGACTAGCGGTTACAGATACGCAGTATTTT
d_gene: -; v_gene: TRBV25-1; abundance: -; j_gene: TRBJ1-2; CDR3aa: CASSESGLNYGYTF; CDR3nt: TGTGCCAGCAGTGAATCTGGCCTTAACTATGGCTACACCTTC
d_gene: TRBD1; v_gene: TRBV6-5; abundance: -; j_gene: TRBJ1-6; CDR3aa: CASSYRPGTGNSPLHF; CDR3nt: TGTGCCAGCAGTTACCGGCCCGGGACAGGGAATTCACCCCTCCACTTT